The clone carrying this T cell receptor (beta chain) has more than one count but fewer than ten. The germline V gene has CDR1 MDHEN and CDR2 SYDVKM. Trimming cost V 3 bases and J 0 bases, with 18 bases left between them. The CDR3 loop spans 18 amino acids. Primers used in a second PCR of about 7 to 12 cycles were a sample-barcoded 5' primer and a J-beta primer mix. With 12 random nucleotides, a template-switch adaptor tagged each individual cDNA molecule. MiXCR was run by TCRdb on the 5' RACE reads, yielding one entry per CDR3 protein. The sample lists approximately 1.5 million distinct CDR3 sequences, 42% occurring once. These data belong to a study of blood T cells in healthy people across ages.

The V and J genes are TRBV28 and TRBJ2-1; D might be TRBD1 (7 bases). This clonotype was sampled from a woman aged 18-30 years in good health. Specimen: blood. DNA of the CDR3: TGTGCCAGCAGTTTCAGGGGGGCTAGCCGAAGCTCCTACAATGAGCAGTTCTTC. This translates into CASSFRGASRSSYNEQFF.